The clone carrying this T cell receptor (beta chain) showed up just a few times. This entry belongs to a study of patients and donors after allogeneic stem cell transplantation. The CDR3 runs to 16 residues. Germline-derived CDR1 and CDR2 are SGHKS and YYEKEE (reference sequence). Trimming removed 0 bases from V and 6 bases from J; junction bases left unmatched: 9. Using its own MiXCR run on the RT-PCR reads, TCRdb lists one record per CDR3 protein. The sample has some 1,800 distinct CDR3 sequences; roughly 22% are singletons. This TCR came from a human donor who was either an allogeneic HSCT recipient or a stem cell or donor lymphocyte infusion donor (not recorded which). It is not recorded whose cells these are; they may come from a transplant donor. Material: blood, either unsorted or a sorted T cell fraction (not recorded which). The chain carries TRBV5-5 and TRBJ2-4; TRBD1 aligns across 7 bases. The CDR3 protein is CASSLGQGSGGNIQYF. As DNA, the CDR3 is TGTGCCAGCAGCTTGGGACAGGGCAGTGGCGGAAACATTCAGTACTTC.